Listed below are T cell receptor beta chains from one sample, sequenced in a study of monozygotic twins with inflammatory bowel disease. TCRdb re-called the 5' RACE reads and shows each CDR3 protein once, DNA omitted. This sample's table has around 370,000 distinct CDR3 sequences. Material for sequencing was blood. These receptors all come from a human donor with ulcerative colitis or Crohn's disease, or a healthy co-twin of an affected twin (not recorded which). Both conserved end residues are part of each CDR3.

TRBJ2-1,12,TRBV7-2,CASSLVDTRQFF
TRBJ1-5,18,TRBV6-5,CASSYLLAVQALGQPQHF
TRBJ2-1,16,TRBV4-2,CASSQEAQRGHNEQFF
TRBJ2-1,15,TRBV5-1,CASSLDGQGAHEQFF
TRBJ1-5,15,TRBV6-5,CASSYSQGPNQPQHF
TRBJ1-6,16,TRBV6-2/TRBV6-3,CASSYPAGRGRSPLHF
TRBJ2-5,14,TRBV9,CASSGTGVTKTQYF
TRBJ2-5,18,TRBV7-8,CASSPGTGWFFRQETQYF
TRBJ2-7,15,TRBV5-1,CASSLYLQSTYEQYF
TRBJ1-5,14,TRBV6-1,CASSPDNSNQPQHF
TRBJ2-3,18,TRBV5-1,CASSLDSTSGGSTDTQYF
TRBJ2-1,15,TRBV7-2,CASSLESGIYNEQFF
TRBJ2-1,16,TRBV14,CASSHTGIPGGDEQFF
TRBJ2-6,16,TRBV30,CAWSVSGVSGANVLTF
TRBJ2-5,15,TRBV12-3/TRBV12-4,CASSLRSGFQETQYF
TRBJ2-3,17,TRBV4-3,CASSQHRQGTSTDTQYF
TRBJ2-7,14,TRBV19,CASSMGTGTYEQYF
TRBJ1-5,14,TRBV20-1,CSARGGISNQPQHF
TRBJ1-1,14,TRBV6-1,CASSHRNPNTEAFF
TRBJ2-1,18,TRBV4-2,CASSQVTVAGTSTNEQFF
TRBJ1-5,15,TRBV7-2,CASSSERQGYQPQYF
TRBJ2-1,13,TRBV11-2,CASRPQGDSEQFF
TRBJ2-7,13,TRBV20-1,CSATGDRGNEQYF
TRBJ1-3,14,TRBV20-1,CSARRGDSGNTIYF
TRBJ2-5,15,TRBV7-9,CASSSLQGAFETQYF